The rows below give T cell receptor beta chains drawn from one sample of a study of Graves' ophthalmopathy and Graves' hyperthyroidism. TCRdb redid the calling of the multiplex PCR reads with MiXCR, one entry per CDR3 protein. The sample comprises 360,000 or so distinct CDR3 sequences, about a sixth of which are singletons, and around 1.4% rests with the top ten. Specimen: peripheral blood. All receptors derive from a woman between 18 and 29 years old with Graves' ophthalmopathy. Each CDR3 is given with its conserved first and last residue. Each record gives: clone size, J gene, D gene, V gene, CDR3 protein, CDR3 DNA. The D gene is left open where the match is weak. The size field is filled for only some rows; it gives once, few, many or a size class.

>many|TRBJ1-1|.|TRBV5-1
CASSLAPGPMNTEAFF
TGCGCCAGCAGCTTGGCACCGGGACCAATGAACACTGAAGCTTTCTTT
>.|TRBJ1-3|.|TRBV4-3
CASSQGVRGNTIYF
TGCGCCAGCAGCCAGGGGGTCAGGGGAAACACCATATATTTT
>once|TRBJ1-2|TRBD1|TRBV12-3/TRBV12-4
CASTPQDRQSYGYTF
TGTGCCAGCACCCCACAGGACAGGCAGTCCTATGGCTACACCTTC
>many|TRBJ1-2|TRBD1|TRBV6-2/TRBV6-3
CASSTLTIRGQDGYTF
TGTGCCAGCAGTACTTTAACGATCAGGGGGCAGGATGGCTACACCTTC
>.|TRBJ1-1|.|TRBV20-1
CSARIQSQNTEAFF
TGCAGTGCTAGAATCCAATCTCAAAACACTGAAGCTTTCTTT
>many|TRBJ1-2|.|TRBV7-2
CASRRRPQGNYGYTF
TGTGCCAGCAGGCGACGGCCACAGGGCAACTATGGCTACACCTTC
>many|TRBJ2-5|.|TRBV7-9
CASSMYRDQETQYF
TGTGCCAGCAGCATGTACAGGGACCAAGAGACCCAGTACTTC
>many|TRBJ2-7|.|TRBV7-2
CASSLALGRDYEQYF
TGTGCCAGCAGCTTAGCGCTGGGACGGGACTACGAGCAGTACTTC
>.|TRBJ2-7|TRBD2|TRBV10-1
CASFPGLAGFYEQYF
TGCGCCAGCTTCCCCGGACTAGCGGGGTTCTACGAGCAGTACTTC
>many|TRBJ1-1|TRBD1|TRBV19
CASSLGQVGNTEAFF
TGTGCCAGTAGCCTCGGACAGGTCGGGAACACTGAAGCTTTCTTT
>many|TRBJ1-1|.|TRBV28
CASSFLQGRSKTEAFF
TGTGCCAGCAGTTTCCTACAGGGACGAAGTAAGACTGAAGCTTTCTTT
>many|TRBJ2-7|.|TRBV13
CASSLAERGGSYEQYF
TGTGCCAGCAGCTTAGCGGAGCGTGGAGGTTCCTACGAGCAGTACTTC
>.|TRBJ1-1|TRBD1|TRBV13
CASSFRDRGTEAFF
TGTGCCAGCAGCTTCCGGGACAGGGGAACTGAAGCTTTCTTT
>.|TRBJ2-7|TRBD2|TRBV12-3/TRBV12-4
CASTKLLAREQYF
TGTGCCAGCACCAAGCTACTAGCGCGGGAGCAGTACTTC
>many|TRBJ2-4|.|TRBV27
CASSLSRGIAKNIQYF
TGTGCCAGCAGTTTGAGTCGGGGAATAGCCAAAAACATTCAGTACTTC
>many|TRBJ1-1|.|TRBV6-2/TRBV6-3
CASNEGGRNTEAFF
TGTGCCAGCAACGAGGGGGGCAGGAACACTGAAGCTTTCTTT
>many|TRBJ2-7|.|TRBV28
CASSPGLSPYEQYF
TGTGCCAGCAGCCCCGGCCTATCCCCCTACGAGCAGTACTTC
>many|TRBJ2-7|.|TRBV6-1
CASSEQGDYLDEQYF
TGTGCCAGCAGTGAACAGGGGGACTACCTAGACGAGCAGTACTTC
>few|TRBJ2-2|.|TRBV12-3/TRBV12-4
CASSPTPPFNTGELFF
TGTGCCAGCAGCCCGACCCCTCCATTTAACACCGGGGAGCTGTTTTTT
>many|TRBJ2-7|TRBD1|TRBV12-3/TRBV12-4
CASRPGQGLGEQYF
TGTGCCAGCAGGCCTGGACAGGGATTAGGCGAGCAGTACTTC
>once|TRBJ2-5|TRBD1|TRBV4-3
CASSLGTGIEETQYF
TGCGCCAGCAGCCTCGGGACAGGGATAGAGGAGACCCAGTACTTC
>many|TRBJ2-2|.|TRBV7-3
CASSLSNGGELFF
TGTGCCAGCAGCTTATCGAACGGCGGGGAGCTGTTTTTT
>many|TRBJ1-5|.|TRBV5-6
CASSPGGGHTGNQPQHF
TGTGCCAGCAGCCCGGGTGGTGGACACACCGGCAATCAGCCCCAGCATTTT
>many|TRBJ2-5|TRBD1|TRBV28
CASTPGQAPRETQYF
TGTGCCAGCACTCCGGGACAGGCCCCCAGGGAGACCCAGTACTTC